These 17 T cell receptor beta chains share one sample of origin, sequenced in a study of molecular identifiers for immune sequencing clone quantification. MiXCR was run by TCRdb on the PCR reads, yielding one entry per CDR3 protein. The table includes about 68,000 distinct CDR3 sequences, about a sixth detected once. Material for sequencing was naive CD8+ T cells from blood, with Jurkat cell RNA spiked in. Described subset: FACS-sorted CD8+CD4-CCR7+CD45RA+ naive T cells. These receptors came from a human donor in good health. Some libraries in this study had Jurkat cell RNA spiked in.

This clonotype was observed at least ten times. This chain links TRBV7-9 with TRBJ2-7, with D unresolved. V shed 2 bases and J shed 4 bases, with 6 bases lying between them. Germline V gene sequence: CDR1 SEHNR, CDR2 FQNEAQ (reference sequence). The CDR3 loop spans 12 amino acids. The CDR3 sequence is CASSLLKYEQYF. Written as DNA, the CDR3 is TGTGCCAGCAGCTTACTGAAGTACGAGCAGTACTTC.

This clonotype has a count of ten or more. The CDR3 sequence is CASSLAGYVSDTQYF. In DNA, the CDR3 is TGCGCCAGCAGCTTAGCGGGATATGTTTCAGATACGCAGTATTTT. V is TRBV5-1 and J is TRBJ2-3; 7 nucleotides match TRBD2. J was trimmed by 4 bases and V by 2 bases; bases with no gene match: 7. Germline values: CDR1 SGHRS, CDR2 YFSETQ. The CDR3 has 15 residues.

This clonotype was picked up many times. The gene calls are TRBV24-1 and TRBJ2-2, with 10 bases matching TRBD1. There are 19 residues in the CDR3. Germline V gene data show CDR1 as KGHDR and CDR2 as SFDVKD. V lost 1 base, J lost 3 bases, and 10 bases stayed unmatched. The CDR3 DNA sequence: TGTGCCACCAGTGATTTCCCTGGACAGGGGGTTGTTCACACCGGGGAGCTGTTTTTT. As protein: CATSDFPGQGVVHTGELFF.

As DNA, the CDR3 is TGTGCCATCAGTGAAAGCTCCTACGAGCAGTACTTC. Translation: CAISESSYEQYF. This chain joins TRBV10-3 and TRBJ2-7, with no clear D. Germline values: CDR1 ENHRY, CDR2 SYGVKD. This CDR3 comprises 12 residues. Trimming removed 3 bases from V and 0 bases from J, with 3 bases in between.

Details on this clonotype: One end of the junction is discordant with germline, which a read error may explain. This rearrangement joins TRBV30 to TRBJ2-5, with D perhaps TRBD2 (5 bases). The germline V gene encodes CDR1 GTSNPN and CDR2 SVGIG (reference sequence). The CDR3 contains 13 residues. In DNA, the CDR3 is TGTGCCTGGAGTACCATTTGGGGAGAGACCCTGTACTTC. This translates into CAWSTIWGETLYF. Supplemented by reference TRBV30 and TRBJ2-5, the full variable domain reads SQTIHQWPATLVQPVGSPLSLECTVEGTSNPNLYWYRQAAGRGLQLLFYSVGIGQISSEVPQNLSASRPQDRQFILSSKKLLLSDSGFYLCAWSTIWGETLYFGPGTRLLVL.

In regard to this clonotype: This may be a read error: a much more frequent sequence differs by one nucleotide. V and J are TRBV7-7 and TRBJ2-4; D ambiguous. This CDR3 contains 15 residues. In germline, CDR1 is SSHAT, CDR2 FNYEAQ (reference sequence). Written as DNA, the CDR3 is TGTGCTAGCAGCCTTCAGTGTCCGGCGCAAAACATTCGGTACTTC. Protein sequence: CASSLQCPAQNIRYF.

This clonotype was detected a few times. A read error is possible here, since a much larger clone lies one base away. The CDR3 here is CASSQGAEVRPQHF. In DNA form, the CDR3 reads TGTGCCAGCAGCCAAGGGGCAGAGGTTCGGCCCCAGCATTTT. The rearrangement links TRBV3-1 to TRBJ1-5; D uncertain. Trimming left V 1 base short and J 9 bases short, with 13 bases between. Germline assignment: CDR1 LGHDT and CDR2 YNNKEL (reference sequence). This CDR3 is built from 14 residues.

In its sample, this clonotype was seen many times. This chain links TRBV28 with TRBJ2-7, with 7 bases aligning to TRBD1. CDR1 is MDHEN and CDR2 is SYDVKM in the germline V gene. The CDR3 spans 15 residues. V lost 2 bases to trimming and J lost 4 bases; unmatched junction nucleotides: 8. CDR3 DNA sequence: TGTGCCAGCAGTTTACCCGAGACAGGGACGTACGAGCAGTACTTC. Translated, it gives CASSLPETGTYEQYF. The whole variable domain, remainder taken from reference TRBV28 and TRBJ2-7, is DVKVTQSSRYLVKRTGEKVFLECVQDMDHENMFWYRQDPGLGLRLIYFSYDVKMKEKGDIPEGYSVSREKKERFSLILESASTNQTSMYLCASSLPETGTYEQYFGPGTRLTVT.

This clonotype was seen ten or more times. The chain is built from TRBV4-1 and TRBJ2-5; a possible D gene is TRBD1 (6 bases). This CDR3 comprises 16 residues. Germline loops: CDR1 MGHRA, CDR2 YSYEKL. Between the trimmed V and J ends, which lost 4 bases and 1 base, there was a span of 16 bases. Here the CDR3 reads CASSPRTGSVQETQYF. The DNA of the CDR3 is TGCGCCAGCAGCCCAAGAACAGGGTCGGTCCAAGAGACCCAGTACTTC.

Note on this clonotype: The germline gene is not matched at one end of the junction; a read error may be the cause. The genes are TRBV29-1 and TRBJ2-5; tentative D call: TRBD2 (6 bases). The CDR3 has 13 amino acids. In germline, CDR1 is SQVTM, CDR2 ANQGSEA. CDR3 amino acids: CSVEGGNQETQYF. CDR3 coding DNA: TGCAGCGTGGAAGGAGGGAACCAAGAGACCCAGTACTTC.

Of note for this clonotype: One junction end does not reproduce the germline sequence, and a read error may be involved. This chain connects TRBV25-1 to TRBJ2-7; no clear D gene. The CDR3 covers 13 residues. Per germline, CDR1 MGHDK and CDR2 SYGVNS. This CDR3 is CATSIWRSYEQYF. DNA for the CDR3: TGTGCCACCAGTATTTGGCGGTCCTACGAGCAGTACTTC.

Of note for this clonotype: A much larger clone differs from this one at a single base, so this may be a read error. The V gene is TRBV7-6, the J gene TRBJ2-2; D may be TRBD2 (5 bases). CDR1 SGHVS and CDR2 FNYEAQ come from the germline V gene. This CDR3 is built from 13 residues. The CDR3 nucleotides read TGTGCCAGCAGCTTACCGGGTACCGGGGAGCTGCTTTTT. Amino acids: CASSLPGTGELLF.

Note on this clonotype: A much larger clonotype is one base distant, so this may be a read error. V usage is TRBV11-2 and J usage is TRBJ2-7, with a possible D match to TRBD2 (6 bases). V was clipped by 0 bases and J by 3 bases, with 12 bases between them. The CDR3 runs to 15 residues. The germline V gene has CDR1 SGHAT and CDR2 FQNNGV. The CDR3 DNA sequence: TGTGCCAGCAGCTTAGAAGGGAGGCTCGACTACGAGCAGTACTTC. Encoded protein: CASSLEGRLDYEQYF.

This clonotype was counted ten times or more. In DNA form, the CDR3 reads TGCAGCGTTGAACTAGGAAATAACTATGGCTACACCTTC. Translation gives CSVELGNNYGYTF. The chain links TRBV29-1 to TRBJ1-2; no clear D gene. The ends were cut back, 2 bases at V and 1 base at J, with 8 bases in the middle. There are 13 residues in the CDR3. Germline V gene sequence: CDR1 SQVTM, CDR2 ANQGSEA.

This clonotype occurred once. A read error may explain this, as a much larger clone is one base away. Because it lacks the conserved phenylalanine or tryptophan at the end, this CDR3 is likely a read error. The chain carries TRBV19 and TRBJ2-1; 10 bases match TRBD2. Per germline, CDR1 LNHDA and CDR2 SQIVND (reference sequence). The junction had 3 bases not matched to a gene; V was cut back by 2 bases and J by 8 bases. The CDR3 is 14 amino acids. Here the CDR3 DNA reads TGTGCCAGTAGTATATTAGGGACTAGCGATGAGCAGTTCCTC. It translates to CASSILGTSDEQFL.

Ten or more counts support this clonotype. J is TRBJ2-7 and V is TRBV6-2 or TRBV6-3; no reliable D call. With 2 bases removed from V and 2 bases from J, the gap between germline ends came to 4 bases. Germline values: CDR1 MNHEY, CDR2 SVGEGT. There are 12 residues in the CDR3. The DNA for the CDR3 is TGTGCCAGCAGTTACGGGCCCTACGAGCAGTACTTC. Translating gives CASSYGPYEQYF.

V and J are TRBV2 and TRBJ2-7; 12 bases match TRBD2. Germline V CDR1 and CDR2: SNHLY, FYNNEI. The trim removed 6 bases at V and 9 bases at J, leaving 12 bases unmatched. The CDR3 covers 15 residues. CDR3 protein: CASSWASGRADGQYF. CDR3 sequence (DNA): TGTGCCAGCAGCTGGGCTAGCGGGAGGGCCGACGGGCAGTACTTC.